This passage covers 6 T cell receptor beta chains from one sample sequenced in a study of blood T cells in healthy people across ages. PCR was performed a second time for 7 to 11 cycles using a sample-barcoded 5' primer and a J-beta primer mix. MiXCR, run by TCRdb on the 5' RACE reads, gives a single entry per CDR3 protein. The sample contains roughly 1,100,000 distinct CDR3 sequences, approximately 26% of which appear only once. In addition, the sample was reused for a study of T cells of mothers and their children.

The sample comprised blood. These receptors all stem from a girl aged 2 to 10 in good health.

The chain recombines TRBV7-9 with TRBJ2-5; TRBD2 matches at 10 bases. Germline V CDR1 and CDR2: SEHNR, FQNEAQ (reference sequence). The CDR3 contains 16 residues. V dropped 3 bases and J dropped 3; count of bases not matched to a gene: 7. CDR3 sequence reads: CASSFSPGLAEETQYF. CDR3 bases: TGTGCCAGCAGCTTCTCCCCCGGACTAGCGGAAGAGACCCAGTACTTC.

V is TRBV7-9 and J is TRBJ2-1; no definite D call. This CDR3 has 15 residues. Germline CDR1 reads SEHNR; CDR2 reads FQNEAQ (reference sequence). The V end was cut by 6 bases, the J end by 2 bases, with 14 bases between. CDR3 loop: CASSSRSFTYNEQFF. The CDR3 DNA sequence: TGTGCCAGCAGTTCAAGATCTTTCACCTACAATGAGCAGTTCTTC.

J is TRBJ1-4 and V is TRBV7-9, with D perhaps TRBD1 (5 bases). Trimming pared 3 bases from V and 7 bases from J, leaving 12 bases between. There are 14 residues in the CDR3. Germline V lookup: CDR1 SEHNR, CDR2 FQNEAQ (reference sequence). The CDR3 sequence: CASSLGEGTEKLFF. CDR3 DNA: TGTGCCAGCAGCTTGGGGGAAGGGACTGAAAAACTGTTTTTT.

The sample holds a few counts of this clonotype. The chain employs TRBV7-9 and TRBJ2-5, with a weak D call TRBD2 (5 bases). Germline lookup yields CDR1 SEHNR and CDR2 FQNEAQ (reference sequence). With 7 bases removed from V and 5 bases from J, the gap between germline ends came to 20 bases. This CDR3 comprises 15 residues. CDR3 region: CASTKLGLSGETQYF. CDR3 DNA: TGTGCCAGCACCAAGTTGGGGTTAAGCGGCGAGACCCAGTACTTC.

This clonotype was seen only a few times. One junction end does not reproduce the germline sequence, and a read error may be involved. The chain joins TRBV6-6 to TRBJ1-5; 7 nucleotides match TRBD1. This CDR3 region has 11 residues. Germline lookup yields CDR1 MNHNY and CDR2 SVGAGI (reference sequence). The DNA for the CDR3 is TGTGCCAGCAGTTACTCCGGACAGGACTCGTTT. The encoded protein is CASSYSGQDSF.

This clonotype occurred a few times. The V gene is TRBV28, the J gene TRBJ2-5; D ambiguous. CDR3 length: 11 amino acids. CDR1 is MDHEN, CDR2 SYDVKM, per germline. With 2 bases removed from V and 10 bases from J, the gap between germline ends came to 8 bases. The CDR3 is CASSLGFLQYF. The CDR3 region has the DNA TGTGCCAGCAGTTTAGGTTTCCTCCAGTACTTC.